The entry below describes one T cell receptor (beta chain). Authors' processing steps: By means of reference gene primer amplification, nucleated cell counts were estimated. The table came from immunoSEQ multiplex PCR; TCRdb's copy has only in-frame clones and leaves some out. From that table come the V and J calls and clone size; the DNA was used to work out D and trimming. The sample includes approximately 330,000 clones, around 89% seen only once; the top ten take roughly 4%. This record belongs to a study of blood T cell repertoires in COVID-19. For the study at large: Sample material is recorded as cDNA or gDNA derived from T cells, B-cell-depleted T cells, or PBMCs.

CDR3 size: 11 residues. Trimming cost V 10 bases and J 8 bases, with 14 bases left between them. CDR1 is ENHRY and CDR2 is SYGVKD in the germline V gene. The TCR originated in a woman aged 45 to 65 with active or convalescent COVID-19. Sequencing used peripheral blood. The chain is built from TRBV10-3 and TRBJ1-2; D is possibly TRBD1 (5 bases). In DNA, the CDR3 is TGTGCCACGAGCGGCGGGGACGGCTACACCTTC. Translation gives CATSGGDGYTF.